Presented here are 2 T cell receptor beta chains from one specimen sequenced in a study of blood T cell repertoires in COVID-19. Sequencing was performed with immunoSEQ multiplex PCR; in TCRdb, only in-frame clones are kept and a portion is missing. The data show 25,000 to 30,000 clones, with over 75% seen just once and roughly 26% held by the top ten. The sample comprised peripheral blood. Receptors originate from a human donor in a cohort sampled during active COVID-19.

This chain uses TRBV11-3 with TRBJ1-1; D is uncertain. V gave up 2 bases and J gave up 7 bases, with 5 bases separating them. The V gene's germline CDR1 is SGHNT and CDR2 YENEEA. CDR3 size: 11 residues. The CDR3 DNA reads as TGTGCCAGCAGCTTAAGCATTGAAGCTTTCTTT. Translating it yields CASSLSIEAFF.

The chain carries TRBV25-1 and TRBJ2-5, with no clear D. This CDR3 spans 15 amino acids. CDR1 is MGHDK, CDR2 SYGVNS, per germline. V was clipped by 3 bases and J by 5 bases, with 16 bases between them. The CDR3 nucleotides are TGTGCCAGCAGTGATCCCGGGTCGTTTGTGGAGACCCAGTACTTC. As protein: CASSDPGSFVETQYF.